The 10 T cell receptor beta chains below were found in one sample sequenced in a study of blood T cell repertoires in COVID-19. Some clones are missing from TCRdb's copy, which holds only in-frame ones; the method was immunoSEQ multiplex PCR. The sample includes a few hundred thousand clones, over 75% of them seen just once. The material sequenced was PBMCs or T cells enriched from blood (not recorded which). Receptors originate from a woman aged 35 to 49 who had recovered from COVID-19.

This chain connects TRBV29-1 to TRBJ2-5; the D gene is possibly TRBD1 (6 bases). The germline V gene has CDR1 SQVTM and CDR2 ANQGSEA. The CDR3 contains 12 residues. V dropped 6 bases and J dropped 3 bases, with 11 bases sitting between them. In DNA form, the CDR3 reads TGCAGCGTCACAGGGATCGAAGAGACCCAGTACTTC. It translates to CSVTGIEETQYF.

V and J are TRBV29-1 and TRBJ2-1; perhaps TRBD1 as D (6 bases). Germline CDR1 and CDR2: SQVTM and ANQGSEA. The germline V and J ends were trimmed by 5 bases and 8 bases, with 16 bases remaining between them. The CDR3 consists of 13 residues. Here the CDR3 DNA reads TGCAGCGTTCCCCCCGGGACACGAGATGAGCAGTTCTTC. It specifies CSVPPGTRDEQFF.

This chain connects TRBV2 to TRBJ1-2; D is undetermined. This CDR3 spans 16 amino acids. V shed 3 bases and J shed 2 bases, with 16 bases lying between them. CDR1 and CDR2 (germline): SNHLY, FYNNEI. The CDR3 sequence is CASSDFGKRENYGYTF. The CDR3 nucleotides are TGTGCCAGCAGTGACTTTGGGAAGCGGGAAAACTATGGCTACACCTTC.

This clone appeared once. This CDR3 reads CAISAPDYGYTF. CDR3 DNA sequence: TGTGCCATCAGTGCTCCGGACTATGGCTACACCTTC. The chain recombines TRBV10-3 with TRBJ1-2; no definite D call. This CDR3 contains 12 residues. V dropped 4 bases and J dropped 3 bases, with 6 bases sitting between them. Germline assignment: CDR1 ENHRY and CDR2 SYGVKD.

The V and J genes are TRBV6-1 and TRBJ2-1, with D perhaps TRBD1 (6 bases). The CDR3 has 15 residues. V was pared by 2 bases and J by 2 bases, with 10 bases between. Germline CDR1 and CDR2: MNHNS and SASEGT. The CDR3 DNA reads as TGTGCCAGCAGTGAATTACAGGGCACCTACAATGAGCAGTTCTTC. Amino acids: CASSELQGTYNEQFF.

This clone was observed a single time. V and J are TRBV10-3 and TRBJ1-1; TRBD1 matches at 7 bases. This CDR3 region has 16 residues. Germline values: CDR1 ENHRY, CDR2 SYGVKD. V was clipped by 5 bases and J by 1 base; unmatched bases: 10. The CDR3 nucleotides are TGTGCCATCAGTCTAGGGACAGCCATCGGGAACACTGAAGCTTTCTTT. Translating gives CAISLGTAIGNTEAFF.

CDR3 in DNA: TGTGCCACCAGTGATTTGAGAGCGGGAGTTTACGAGCAGTACTTC. Translating it yields CATSDLRAGVYEQYF. This sequence joins TRBV24-1 and TRBJ2-7; TRBD2 aligns across 8 bases. Germline CDR1 KGHDR, CDR2 SFDVKD. The ends lost 0 bases at V and 4 bases at J; junction bases unmatched: 4. The CDR3 loop spans 15 amino acids.

The gene calls are TRBV3-1 (or the pseudogene TRBV3-2) and TRBJ1-4, with D hard to call. The germline V and J ends were trimmed by 1 base and 0 bases, with 9 bases remaining between them. CDR1 is LGHDT, CDR2 YNNKEL, per germline (reference sequence). This CDR3 is 16 amino acids long. CDR3 coding DNA: TGTGCCAGCAGCCAAGGGGCGGGCGCAACTAATGAAAAACTGTTTTTT. It encodes CASSQGAGATNEKLFF.

The chain has TRBV9 and TRBJ2-1, with 10 nucleotides matching TRBD2. The CDR3 is 18 residues long. The germline gives CDR1 SGDLS, CDR2 YYNGEE. V shed 3 bases and J 0 bases; nucleotides not matched to a gene: 9. CDR3 in amino acids: CASSARLAGPSSYNEQFF. Here the CDR3 DNA reads TGTGCCAGCAGCGCCAGACTAGCGGGCCCCAGCTCCTACAATGAGCAGTTCTTC.

The chain joins TRBV5-1 to TRBJ1-1; D is possibly TRBD1 (6 bases). V was clipped by 0 bases and J by 1 base, with 16 bases between them. This CDR3 contains 17 residues. Germline CDR1 reads SGHRS; CDR2 reads YFSETQ. Here the CDR3 DNA reads TGCGCCAGCAGCTTGGGGGGAAAAGACAGGAGGAACACTGAAGCTTTCTTT. Amino acids: CASSLGGKDRRNTEAFF.